The 17 T cell receptor beta chains presented below share a single source sample, sequenced in a study of blood T cell repertoires in COVID-19. Measured with immunoSEQ multiplex PCR; TCRdb has only the in-frame clones, and not every one. The data show about 68,000 clones, 85% seen once. Material: peripheral blood. The receptor set was obtained from a man aged 50-60 years with acute or convalescent COVID-19.

This chain links TRBV12-5 with TRBJ2-3; D is ambiguous. The CDR3 runs to 12 residues. V lost 5 bases to trimming and J lost 8 bases, with 11 bases between them. Germline CDR1 is LGHNT and CDR2 is FRNRAP. The CDR3 here is CASGPPGVTQYF. The CDR3 DNA is TGTGCTAGTGGTCCGCCGGGTGTTACGCAGTATTTT.

V gene TRBV6-6 combines with J gene TRBJ2-3; 7 bases are shared with TRBD2. V shed 5 bases, J shed 3 bases, and the junction held 8 bases outside the gene matches. The CDR3 spans 15 residues. CDR1 is MNHNY and CDR2 is SVGAGI in the germline V gene (reference sequence). The CDR3 spells CASSQGLITTDTQYF. For the CDR3, the DNA is TGTGCCAGCAGTCAGGGACTAATAACAACAGATACGCAGTATTTT.

The genes are TRBV19 and TRBJ2-5, with D tentatively TRBD1 (6 bases). CDR3 size: 15 residues. The V gene's germline CDR1 is LNHDA and CDR2 SQIVND (reference sequence). V dropped 4 bases and J dropped 1 base, with 13 bases sitting between them. The CDR3, as DNA: TGTGCCAGTAGTACGTCCCGGGACACCCAAGAGACCCAGTACTTC. Its protein product is CASSTSRDTQETQYF.

The chain uses TRBV19 and TRBJ2-1; D might be TRBD2 (5 bases). The CDR3 loop spans 15 amino acids. V lost 3 bases to trimming and J lost 0 bases, with 9 bases between them. Germline V gives CDR1 LNHDA, CDR2 SQIVND (reference sequence). This chain's CDR3 is CASSMPGSSYNEQFF. CDR3 nucleotides: TGTGCCAGTAGTATGCCGGGGAGCTCCTACAATGAGCAGTTCTTC.

Only a few counts were recorded for this clone. The rearrangement joins TRBV11-2 to TRBJ2-3; D is possibly TRBD2 (5 bases). CDR1 and CDR2 from the germline V gene are SGHAT and FQNNGV. Trimming took 3 bases from V and 2 from J, leaving 12 bases between them. This CDR3 is 15 amino acids long. The CDR3 region has the DNA TGTGCCAGCAGCTTTCTAGCAGATACCACAGATACGCAGTATTTT. Translation: CASSFLADTTDTQYF.

The V gene is TRBV24-1, the J gene TRBJ2-1; a weak D match, TRBD1 (5 bases). The germline gives CDR1 KGHDR, CDR2 SFDVKD. V lost 2 bases and J 4 bases, leaving 14 bases between the germline ends. The CDR3 consists of 16 residues. CDR3: CATSDSRQTHYNEQFF. The CDR3, as DNA: TGTGCCACCAGTGATTCTCGACAGACTCATTACAATGAGCAGTTCTTC.

This clone has a handful of counts. The chain is built from TRBV5-4 and TRBJ2-2, with D perhaps matching TRBD1 (6 bases). This CDR3 region has 16 residues. Trimming removed 6 bases from V and 2 bases from J, with 17 bases in between. The V gene's germline CDR1 is SGHNT and CDR2 YYREEE (reference sequence). The CDR3 reads CASNFQTGLNTGELFF. The CDR3 region has the DNA TGTGCCAGCAACTTCCAAACAGGGCTCAACACCGGGGAGCTGTTTTTT.

The chain is built from TRBV9 and TRBJ2-3; weak D call: TRBD1 (6 bases). Germline V gives CDR1 SGDLS, CDR2 YYNGEE. The V and J ends lost 2 bases and 2 bases respectively, with 12 bases between them. The CDR3 spans 15 residues. In DNA form, the CDR3 reads TGTGCCAGCAGCGTCTTACAGGGCGTCACAGATACGCAGTATTTT. It codes for CASSVLQGVTDTQYF.

CDR3 protein: CASSFAGTVANEQFF. In nucleotides, the CDR3 is TGTGCCAGCAGCTTCGCCGGGACAGTGGCCAATGAGCAGTTCTTC. J is TRBJ2-1 and V is TRBV7-2; 7 positions match TRBD1. This CDR3 spans 15 amino acids. With 3 bases clipped from V and 6 bases from J, the junction kept 8 bases outside the gene matches. Germline CDR1 and CDR2: SGHTA and FQGNSA.

This chain connects TRBV6-5 to TRBJ2-7; the D is unclear. The CDR3 has 14 amino acids. The germline CDR1 and CDR2 sequences are MNHEY and SVGAGI. Trimming removed 1 base from V and 2 bases from J, with 9 bases in between. The CDR3 nucleotides are TGTGCCAGCAGTTACTTTTACAGCCCCTACGAGCAGTACTTC. It translates to CASSYFYSPYEQYF.

The chain carries TRBV5-1 and TRBJ1-4; D ambiguous. Germline CDR1 and CDR2: SGHRS and YFSETQ. This CDR3 has 14 residues. V was shortened by 5 bases and J by 8 bases, with 16 bases between the two germline ends. The CDR3 protein is CASSDWSQNEKLFF. The CDR3 coding sequence is TGCGCCAGCAGTGATTGGAGCCAAAACGAAAAACTGTTTTTT.

The chain links TRBV30 to TRBJ2-5, with D perhaps TRBD1 (5 bases). V was clipped by 1 base and J by 2 bases, with 8 bases between them. The length of the CDR3 is 13 residues. Germline values: CDR1 GTSNPN, CDR2 SVGIG (reference sequence). CDR3 sequence (DNA): TGTGCCTGGAGTGAGGGGCAGCAAGAGACCCAGTACTTC. This codes for CAWSEGQQETQYF.

The chain uses TRBV6-1 and TRBJ2-1; 10 nucleotides align to TRBD1. J was trimmed by 8 bases and V by 2 bases; bases with no gene match: 18. The CDR3 contains 19 residues. Germline V gene sequence: CDR1 MNHNS, CDR2 SASEGT. CDR3 protein: CASSEIFSQGTGASDEQFF. In DNA form, the CDR3 reads TGTGCCAGCAGTGAAATATTTAGTCAGGGGACAGGGGCCTCCGATGAGCAGTTCTTC.

The rearrangement uses TRBV7-3 and TRBJ1-3; D is perhaps TRBD1 (5 bases). Between the trimmed V and J ends, which lost 1 base and 0 bases, there was a span of 10 bases. Germline V gene lookup returns CDR1 SGHTA and CDR2 FQGTGA. This CDR3 region has 16 residues. The CDR3 region has the DNA TGTGCCAGCAGCTTAAATGGGGGGAACTCTGGAAACACCATATATTTT. As protein: CASSLNGGNSGNTIYF.

The chain employs TRBV25-1 and TRBJ2-5, with D possibly being TRBD1 (5 bases). Looked up from germline, CDR1 is MGHDK and CDR2 is SYGVNS. V was cut by 2 bases and J by 0 bases, with 7 bases left in between. This CDR3 is 14 amino acids long. CDR3 loop: CASSELRDQETQYF. In DNA, the CDR3 is TGTGCCAGCAGTGAACTCAGGGACCAAGAGACCCAGTACTTC. Full variable domain (outside the CDR3, taken from reference TRBV25-1 and TRBJ2-5): EADIYQTPRYLVIGTGKKITLECSQTMGHDKMYWYQQDPGMELHLIHYSYGVNSTEKGDLSSESTVSRIRTEHFPLTLESARPSHTSQYLCASSELRDQETQYFGPGTRLLVL.

V and J are TRBV11-2 and TRBJ1-1; D gene unclear. V gave up 1 base and J gave up 9 bases, with 15 bases separating them. The CDR3 length is 14 residues. Germline CDR1 SGHAT, CDR2 FQNNGV. The DNA for the CDR3 is TGTGCCAGCAGCTTAGCCTTGCAGATTGGCCAAGCTTTCTTT. Its translation: CASSLALQIGQAFF.

The gene calls are TRBV4-1 and TRBJ1-4; D not certain. CDR3 length equals 17 residues. The germline V gene encodes CDR1 MGHRA and CDR2 YSYEKL. V was shortened by 1 base and J by 6 bases, with 18 bases between the two germline ends. The CDR3 is CASSQVPMAYVDEKLFF. The CDR3, as DNA: TGCGCCAGCAGCCAAGTCCCAATGGCTTACGTGGATGAAAAACTGTTTTTT.